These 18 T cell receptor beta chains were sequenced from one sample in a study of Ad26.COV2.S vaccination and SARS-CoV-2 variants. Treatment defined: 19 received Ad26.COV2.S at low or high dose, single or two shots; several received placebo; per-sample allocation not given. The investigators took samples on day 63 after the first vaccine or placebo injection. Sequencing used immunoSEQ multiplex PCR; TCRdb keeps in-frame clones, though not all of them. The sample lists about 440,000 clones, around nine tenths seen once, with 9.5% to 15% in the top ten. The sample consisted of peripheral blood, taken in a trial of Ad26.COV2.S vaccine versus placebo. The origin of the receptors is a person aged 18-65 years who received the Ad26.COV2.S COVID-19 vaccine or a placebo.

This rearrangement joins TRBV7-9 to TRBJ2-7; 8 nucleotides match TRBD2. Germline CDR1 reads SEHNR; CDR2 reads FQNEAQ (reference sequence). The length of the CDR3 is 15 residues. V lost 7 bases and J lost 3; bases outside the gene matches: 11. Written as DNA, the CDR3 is TGTGCCAGCACGGGGGGGGCCACCCCATTCTACGAGCAGTACTTC. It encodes CASTGGATPFYEQYF.

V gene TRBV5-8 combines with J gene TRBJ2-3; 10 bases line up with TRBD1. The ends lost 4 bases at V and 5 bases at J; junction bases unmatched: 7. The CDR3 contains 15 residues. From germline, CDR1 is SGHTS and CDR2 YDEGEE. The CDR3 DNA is TGTGCCAGCAGCAATGACAGGGGGCTCGGAGATACGCAGTATTTT. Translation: CASSNDRGLGDTQYF. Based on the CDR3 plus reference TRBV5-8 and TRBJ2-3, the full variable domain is EAGVTQSPTHLIKTRGQQATLRCSPISGHTSVYWYQQALGLGLQFLLWYDEGEERNRGNFPPRFSGRQFPNYSSELNVNALELEDSALYLCASSNDRGLGDTQYFGPGTRLTVL.

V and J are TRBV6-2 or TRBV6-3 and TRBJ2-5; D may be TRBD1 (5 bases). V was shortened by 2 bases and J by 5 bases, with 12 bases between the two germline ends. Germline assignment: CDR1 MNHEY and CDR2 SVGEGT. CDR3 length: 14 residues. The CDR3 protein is CASSYTRVRETQYF. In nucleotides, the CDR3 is TGTGCCAGCAGTTACACCAGGGTGCGGGAGACCCAGTACTTC.

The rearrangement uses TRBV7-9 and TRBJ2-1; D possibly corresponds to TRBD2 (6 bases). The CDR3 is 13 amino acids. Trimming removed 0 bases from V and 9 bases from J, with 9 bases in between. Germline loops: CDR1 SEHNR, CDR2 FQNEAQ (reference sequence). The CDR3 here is CASSLAGGSEQFF. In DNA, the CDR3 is TGTGCCAGCAGCTTAGCGGGAGGTAGTGAGCAGTTCTTC.

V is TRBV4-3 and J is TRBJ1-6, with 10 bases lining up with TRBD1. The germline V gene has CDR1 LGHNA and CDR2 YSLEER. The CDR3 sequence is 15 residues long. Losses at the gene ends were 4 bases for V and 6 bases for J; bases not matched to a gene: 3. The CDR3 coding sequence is TGCGCCAGCAGCCGGGACAGGGGAGGTAATTCACCCCTCCACTTT. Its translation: CASSRDRGGNSPLHF.

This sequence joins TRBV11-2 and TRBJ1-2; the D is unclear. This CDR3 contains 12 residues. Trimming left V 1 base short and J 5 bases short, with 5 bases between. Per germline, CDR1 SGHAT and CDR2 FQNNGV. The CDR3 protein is CASSLGPYGYTF. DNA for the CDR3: TGTGCCAGCAGCTTAGGGCCGTATGGCTACACCTTC.

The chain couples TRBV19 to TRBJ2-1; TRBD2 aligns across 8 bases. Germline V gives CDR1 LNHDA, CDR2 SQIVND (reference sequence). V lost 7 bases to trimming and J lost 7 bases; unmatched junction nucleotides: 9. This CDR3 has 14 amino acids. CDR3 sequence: CASNRGGILNEQFF. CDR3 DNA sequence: TGTGCCAGTAATCGGGGGGGCATTTTGAATGAGCAGTTCTTC.

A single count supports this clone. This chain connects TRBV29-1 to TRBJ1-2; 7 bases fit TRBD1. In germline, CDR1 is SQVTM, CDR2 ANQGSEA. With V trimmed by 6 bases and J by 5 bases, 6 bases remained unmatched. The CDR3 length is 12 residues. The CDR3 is CSVTGLGYGYTF. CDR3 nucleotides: TGCAGCGTGACAGGGTTAGGATATGGCTACACCTTC.

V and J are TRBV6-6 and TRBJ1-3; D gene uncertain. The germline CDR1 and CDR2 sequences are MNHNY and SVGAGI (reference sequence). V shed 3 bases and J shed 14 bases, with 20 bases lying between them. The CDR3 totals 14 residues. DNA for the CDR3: TGTGCCAGCAGTTATTATCGGGAGATCATTCAATTATATTTT. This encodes CASSYYREIIQLYF.

CDR3 loop: CASSRQGTYGYTF. In DNA form, the CDR3 reads TGTGCCAGTAGTAGGCAGGGGACTTATGGCTACACCTTC. The chain recombines TRBV19 with TRBJ1-2, with D perhaps matching TRBD1 (6 bases). This CDR3 contains 13 residues. V lost 4 bases and J 5 bases, leaving 11 bases between the germline ends. The germline V gene encodes CDR1 LNHDA and CDR2 SQIVND (reference sequence).

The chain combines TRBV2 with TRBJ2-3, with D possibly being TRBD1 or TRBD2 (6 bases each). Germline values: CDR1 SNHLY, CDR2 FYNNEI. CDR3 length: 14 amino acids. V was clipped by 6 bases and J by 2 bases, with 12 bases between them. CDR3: CASSDRRATDTQYF. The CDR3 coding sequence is TGTGCCAGCAGCGACAGGAGGGCCACAGATACGCAGTATTTT.

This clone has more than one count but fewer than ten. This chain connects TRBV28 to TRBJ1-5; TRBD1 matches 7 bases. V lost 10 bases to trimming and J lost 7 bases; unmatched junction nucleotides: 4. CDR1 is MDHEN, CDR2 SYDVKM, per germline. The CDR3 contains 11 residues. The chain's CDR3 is CATRGVQPQHF. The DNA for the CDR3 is TGTGCCACCAGGGGGGTCCAGCCCCAGCATTTT.

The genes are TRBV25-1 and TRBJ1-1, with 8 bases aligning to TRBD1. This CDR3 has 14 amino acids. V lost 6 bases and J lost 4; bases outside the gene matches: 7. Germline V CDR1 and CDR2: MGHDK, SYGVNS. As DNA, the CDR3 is TGTGCCAGCAGCGGACAGGGAGGTTCCACTGAAGCTTTCTTT. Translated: CASSGQGGSTEAFF.

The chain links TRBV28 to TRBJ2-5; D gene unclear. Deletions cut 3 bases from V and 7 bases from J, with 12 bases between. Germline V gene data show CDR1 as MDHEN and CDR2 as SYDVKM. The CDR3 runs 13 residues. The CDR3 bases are TGTGCCAGCAGTTTGAGGACCCCCGTGACCCAGTACTTC. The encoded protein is CASSLRTPVTQYF.

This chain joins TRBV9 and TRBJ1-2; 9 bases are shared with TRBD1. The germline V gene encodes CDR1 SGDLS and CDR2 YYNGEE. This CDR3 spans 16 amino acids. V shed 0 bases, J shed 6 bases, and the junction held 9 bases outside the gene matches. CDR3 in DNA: TGTGCCAGCAGCGTAGGGCCGCGGACAGGGGATAATGGCTACACCTTC. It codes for CASSVGPRTGDNGYTF. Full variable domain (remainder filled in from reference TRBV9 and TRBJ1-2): DSGVTQTPKHLITATGQRVTLRCSPRSGDLSVYWYQQSLDQGLQFLIQYYNGEERAKGNILERFSAQQFPDLHSELNLSSLELGDSALYFCASSVGPRTGDNGYTFGSGTRLTVV.

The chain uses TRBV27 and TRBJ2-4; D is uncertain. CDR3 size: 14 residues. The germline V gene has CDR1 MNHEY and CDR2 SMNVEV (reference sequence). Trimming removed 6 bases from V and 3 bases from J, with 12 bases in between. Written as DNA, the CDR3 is TGTGCCAGCAGCTTAGCACGATTCAAAAACATTCAGTACTTC. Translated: CASSLARFKNIQYF.

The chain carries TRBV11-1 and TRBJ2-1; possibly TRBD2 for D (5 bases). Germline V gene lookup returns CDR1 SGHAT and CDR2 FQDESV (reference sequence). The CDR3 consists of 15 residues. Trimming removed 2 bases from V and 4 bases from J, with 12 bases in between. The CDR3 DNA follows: TGTGCCAGCAGCTTAAAGTGGGAGTGGTACAATGAGCAGTTCTTC. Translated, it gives CASSLKWEWYNEQFF.

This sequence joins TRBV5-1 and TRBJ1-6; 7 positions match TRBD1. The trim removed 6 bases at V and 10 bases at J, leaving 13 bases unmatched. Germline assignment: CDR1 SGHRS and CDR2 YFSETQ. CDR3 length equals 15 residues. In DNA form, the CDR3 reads TGCGCCAGCAATGTGGGGGTGACAGGGTACTCACCCCTCCACTTT. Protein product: CASNVGVTGYSPLHF. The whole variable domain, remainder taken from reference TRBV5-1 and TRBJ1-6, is KAGVTQTPRYLIKTRGQQVTLSCSPISGHRSVSWYQQTPGQGLQFLFEYFSETQRNKGNFPGRFSGRQFSNSRSEMNVSTLELGDSALYLCASNVGVTGYSPLHFGNGTRLTVT.